The clone carrying this T cell receptor (beta chain) was recorded a few times. Naivety among CD8 cells was defined by CD45RO negativity and positive CCR7 selection, thereby excluding terminally differentiated effector memory CD45RA+ cells. The entry originates in a study of shared clonotypes between healthy human individuals. Generated by immunoSEQ multiplex PCR, the TCRdb table keeps only in-frame clones and is missing some. In the table there are about 1.9 million clones, just over 90% of which are singletons. The TCR originated in a man between 18 and 29 years old in good health. Some clones in this sample may be carry-over from other donors' samples. The specimen was naive CD8+ T cells from PBMCs.

The CDR3 loop reads CASSLRRKETQYF. CDR3 DNA sequence: TGTGCCAGCAGCTTAAGGCGGAAAGAGACCCAGTACTTC. The J gene is TRBJ2-5, the V gene TRBV7-7; D remains ambiguous. The CDR3 extends over 13 amino acids. The germline V gene has CDR1 SSHAT and CDR2 FNYEAQ (reference sequence). Trimming left V 2 bases short and J 3 bases short, with 7 bases between. The entire variable domain, with the rest obtained from reference TRBV7-7 and TRBJ2-5, is as follows: GAGVSQSPRYKVTKRGQDVTLRCDPISSHATLYWYQQALGQGPEFLTYFNYEAQPDKSGLPSDRFSAERPEGSISTLTIQRTEQRDSAMYRCASSLRRKETQYFGPGTRLLVL.